This TCR beta chain came from a study of T cell responses to AZD1222 COVID-19 vaccine. The assay was immunoSEQ multiplex PCR, and TCRdb's table has in-frame clones only and misses some. In the table there are 130,000 to 150,000 clones, 80% to 95% of which are singletons. The CDR3 contains 15 residues. CDR1 and CDR2 (germline): SGHRS, YFSETQ. V shed 0 bases and J shed 0 bases, with 9 bases lying between them. The sample consisted of peripheral blood, taken on day 0 of MenACWY control vaccination. The sequence derives from an adult in good health. The chain has TRBV5-1 and TRBJ1-1; unclear D gene. This CDR3 is CASSLGKVMNTEAFF. CDR3 bases: TGCGCCAGCAGCTTGGGTAAGGTTATGAACACTGAAGCTTTCTTT.